The rows below give T cell receptor beta chains drawn from one sample of a study of T cell changes during pregnancy in multiple sclerosis. TCRdb keeps only in-frame clones here, not all; method: immunoSEQ multiplex PCR. The repertoire includes 100,000 to 110,000 clones, approximately 90% of them detected once, and roughly 2% sits in the top ten. The sample in question was peripheral blood, obtained after pregnancy. The origin of the receptors is a female donor with multiple sclerosis, enrolled in a pregnancy study. CDR3s include the opening cysteine and the closing phenylalanine or tryptophan.

J gene	V gene	CDR3 protein
TRBJ2-4	TRBV2	CASVQQMLAKNIQYF
TRBJ1-1	TRBV7-9	CASSRTDTEAFF
TRBJ2-3	TRBV6-1	CASSGLAGGPDTQYF
TRBJ2-1	TRBV19	CASSIRDNEQFF
TRBJ1-1	TRBV10-3	CAISEWTDLNTEAFF
TRBJ1-5	TRBV19	CASSSGREAQPQHF
TRBJ2-2	TRBV9	CASSPFWGGLAAGELFF
TRBJ1-5	TRBV28	CASSPGQREIQPQHF
TRBJ1-6	TRBV6-5	CASSYSRQGYNSPLHF
TRBJ2-5	TRBV5-4	CASSLEGVRAQETQYF
TRBJ1-2	TRBV6-5	CASSFQESYGYTF
TRBJ2-7	TRBV7-9	CASSSISGWSDEQYF
TRBJ1-5	TRBV6-6	CASSYSDGTSNQPQHF
TRBJ1-1	TRBV5-4	CASSLEILSGDRTEAFF
TRBJ2-5	TRBV9	CASSAGPSGTGTQYF
TRBJ2-7	TRBV18	CASSTDRGYEQYF
TRBJ2-2	TRBV28	CASTPAAANTGELFF
TRBJ2-7	TRBV6-5	CASRGTGGTYEQYF
TRBJ2-7	TRBV6-5	CASSPPGQGPYEQYF
TRBJ1-1	TRBV5-1	CASSPRTGKDTEAFF
TRBJ1-1	TRBV4-3	CASSQEGTGLNTEAFF
TRBJ1-2	TRBV28	CASSLSGRLGIYGYTF
TRBJ2-3	TRBV5-6	CASSLFSGSTDTQYF
TRBJ1-1	TRBV30	CAWSVGITGHEAFF
TRBJ2-3	TRBV5-1	CASSPGTSGTDTQYF
TRBJ1-3	TRBV4-2	CASSQTGDTGNTIYF
TRBJ2-7	TRBV9	CASSVTSGTSYEQYF
TRBJ2-7	TRBV5-1	CASSSGLVPYEQYF
TRBJ2-1	TRBV28	CASSHQLWRERDNEQFF
TRBJ2-3	TRBV7-2	CASLRGGEGMDTQYF
TRBJ1-3	TRBV5-5	CASRMADSGNTIYF
TRBJ1-3	TRBV29-1	CSVEKGGKPGNTIYF
TRBJ2-6	TRBV6-1	CASVKGEAGANVLTF
TRBJ2-4	TRBV28	CASSFGAGRGIAKNIQYF
TRBJ1-5	TRBV7-2	CASSSWGTPPQHF
TRBJ1-1	TRBV7-9	CASSYGTANTEAFF
TRBJ2-1	TRBV30	CAWSWRNEQFF
TRBJ2-3	TRBV7-3	CASSLAGFTDTQYF
TRBJ2-7	TRBV11-2	CASRGTSDGYEQYF
TRBJ2-1	TRBV5-4	CASSLNLAGGEQFF
TRBJ2-6	TRBV7-9	CANPTTGAASAGANVLTF
TRBJ1-5	TRBV6-1	CASSRNRDQPQHF